This T cell receptor (beta chain) came from a study of cytomegalovirus exposure and HLA in healthy donors. Only a few counts were recorded for this clone. The length of the CDR3 is 14 residues. The germline CDR1 and CDR2 sequences are SGHTA and FQGTGA. The junction had 4 bases not matched to a gene; V was cut back by 2 bases and J by 6 bases. Both 60 Vbeta primers and 13 Jbeta primers went into the PCR. Using immunoSEQ multiplex PCR, the repertoire was profiled, and TCRdb retains in-frame clones only, with some absent. The sample has about 130,000 clones, roughly four fifths seen once. The receptor was derived from a male donor in good health and CMV-seropositive. The sequenced material came from PBMCs. The chain has TRBV7-3 and TRBJ2-3, with 8 bases fitting TRBD2. The CDR3 sequence is CASSLAGGGDTQYF. The CDR3 nucleotides read TGTGCCAGCAGCTTAGCGGGAGGAGGGGATACGCAGTATTTT.